This TCR beta chain was captured by sequencing in a study of T-cell reconstitution after alpha-beta-depleted transplantation in children (TCRdb year 2016). As for the study more broadly: Using TCR repertoire profiling, the study followed T-cell immune reconstitution in a quantitative way in children after TCRalphabeta/CD19-depleted allogeneic hematopoietic cell transplantation.

This clonotype was counted only a few times. Its antigen remains undetermined. Base qualities are not provided; no much larger clone lies one nucleotide away. Library preparation used PCR. The reads were generated on an Illumina HiSeq 2500. TCR library preparation used molecular barcoding, with unique molecular identifiers applied to normalize quantification of the TCRbeta repertoire. Starting from the raw public reads, TCRdb applied fastp trimming at Q25, assembled clones with MiXCR and retained in-frame beta chains. Records with the same CDR3 protein are collapsed into one entry carrying the most frequent genes and DNA. Recorded for this sample are a few hundred thousand distinct CDR3 sequences; approximately 16% of them occurred a single time. Of the sample, approximately 3% falls within the top ten clones. The CDR1 and CDR2 encoded by the germline V gene are SGDLS and YYNGEE. Reading from cysteine to phenylalanine, the CDR3 counts 14 amino acids. CDR3 DNA is the only sequence kept; it has 42 bases, read in frame from the first base. V loses 4 bases of germline sequence and J loses 0 bases, and the interval between the two ends is 10 bases.

The receptor's source is a human donor who donated a stem cell graft to a child with acute lymphoblastic leukemia. The source material was PBMCs from the stem cell graft donor, sampled from the stem cell graft. This sequence uses TRBV9 and TRBJ2-5, and possibly TRBD1, on 7 matching bases. The CDR3 reads as follows: CASSSGGYQETQYF. The bases are TGTGCCAGCAGCTCAGGGGGGTACCAAGAGACCCAGTACTTC. Full variable domain (CDR3 extended with the reference TRBV9 and TRBJ2-5 proteins): DSGVTQTPKHLITATGQRVTLRCSPRSGDLSVYWYQQSLDQGLQFLIQYYNGEERAKGNILERFSAQQFPDLHSELNLSSLELGDSALYFCASSSGGYQETQYFGPGTRLLVL.